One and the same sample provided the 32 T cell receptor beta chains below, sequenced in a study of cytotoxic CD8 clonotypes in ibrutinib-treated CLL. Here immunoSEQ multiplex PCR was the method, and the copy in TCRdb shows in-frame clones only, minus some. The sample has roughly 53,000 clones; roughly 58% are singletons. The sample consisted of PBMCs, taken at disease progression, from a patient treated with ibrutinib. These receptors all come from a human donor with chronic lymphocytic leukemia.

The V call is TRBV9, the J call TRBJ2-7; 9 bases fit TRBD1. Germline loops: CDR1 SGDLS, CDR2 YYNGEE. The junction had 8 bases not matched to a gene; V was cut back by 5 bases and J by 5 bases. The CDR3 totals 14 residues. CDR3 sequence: CASSAGQGSNEQYF. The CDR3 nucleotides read TGTGCCAGCAGTGCGGGACAGGGCAGTAACGAGCAGTACTTC. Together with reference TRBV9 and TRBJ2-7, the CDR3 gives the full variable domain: DSGVTQTPKHLITATGQRVTLRCSPRSGDLSVYWYQQSLDQGLQFLIQYYNGEERAKGNILERFSAQQFPDLHSELNLSSLELGDSALYFCASSAGQGSNEQYFGPGTRLTVT.

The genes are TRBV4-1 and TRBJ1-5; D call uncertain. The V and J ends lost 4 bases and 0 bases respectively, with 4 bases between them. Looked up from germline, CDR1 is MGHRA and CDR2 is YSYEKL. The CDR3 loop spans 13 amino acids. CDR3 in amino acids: CASSPVSNQPQHF. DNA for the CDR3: TGCGCCAGCAGCCCGGTTAGCAATCAGCCCCAGCATTTT.

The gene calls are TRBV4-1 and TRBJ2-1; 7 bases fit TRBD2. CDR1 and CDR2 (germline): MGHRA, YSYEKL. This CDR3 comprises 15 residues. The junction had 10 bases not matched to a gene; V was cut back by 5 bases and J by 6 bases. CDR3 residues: CASSSAGFQRNEQFF. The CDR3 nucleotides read TGCGCCAGCAGCTCAGCGGGGTTCCAGCGCAATGAGCAGTTCTTC.

CDR3 in amino acids: CSARRLLTEKLFF. DNA of the CDR3: TGCAGCGCCAGGAGGCTGTTAACAGAAAAACTGTTTTTT. The V call is TRBV29-1, the J call TRBJ1-4; D remains unclear. V dropped 7 bases and J dropped 8 bases, with 17 bases sitting between them. The CDR3 is 13 residues long. CDR1 is SQVTM, CDR2 ANQGSEA, per germline.

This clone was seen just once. The CDR3 protein is CASSLSRDEQFF. The CDR3 DNA reads as TGTGCCAGCAGCCTATCTAGGGATGAGCAGTTCTTC. This chain links TRBV7-9 with TRBJ2-1; D ambiguous. Germline V lookup: CDR1 SEHNR, CDR2 FQNEAQ (reference sequence). V gave up 5 bases and J gave up 8 bases, with 10 bases separating them. The CDR3 is 12 amino acids. The complete variable domain, with remaining parts taken from reference TRBV7-9 and TRBJ2-1, reads DTGVSQNPRHKITKRGQNVTFRCDPISEHNRLYWYRQTLGQGPEFLTYFQNEAQLEKSRLLSDRFSAERPKGSFSTLEIQRTEQGDSAMYLCASSLSRDEQFFGPGTRLTVL.

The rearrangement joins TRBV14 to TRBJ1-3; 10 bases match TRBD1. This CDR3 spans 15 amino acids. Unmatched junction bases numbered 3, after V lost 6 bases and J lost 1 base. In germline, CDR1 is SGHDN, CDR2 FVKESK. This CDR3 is CASRPGQGSGNTIYF. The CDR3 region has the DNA TGTGCCAGCAGACCGGGACAGGGGTCTGGAAACACCATATATTTT.

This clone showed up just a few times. The CDR3 DNA is TGTGCCTGGAGTACTTGGCCAACTAATGAAAAACTGTTTTTT. Protein sequence: CAWSTWPTNEKLFF. J is TRBJ1-4 and V is TRBV30; D is undetermined. V shed 2 bases and J shed 0 bases, with 7 bases lying between them. Germline CDR1 is GTSNPN and CDR2 is SVGIG (reference sequence). This CDR3 spans 14 amino acids.

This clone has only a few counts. The chain's CDR3 is CASSYGGSASKNIQYF. The CDR3 region has the DNA TGTGCCAGCAGTTACGGGGGATCCGCTTCCAAAAACATTCAGTACTTC. V usage is TRBV6-5 and J usage is TRBJ2-4; TRBD1 or TRBD2 may be the D gene (5 bases each). This CDR3 has 16 amino acids. The germline V and J ends were trimmed by 2 bases and 2 bases, with 13 bases remaining between them. Looked up from germline, CDR1 is MNHEY and CDR2 is SVGAGI.

CDR3 in amino acids: CASSVSGGDETQYF. As DNA, the CDR3 is TGTGCCAGCAGCGTGAGCGGGGGAGATGAGACCCAGTACTTC. The chain carries TRBV7-8 and TRBJ2-5; 8 nucleotides match TRBD2. The germline V gene encodes CDR1 SGHVS and CDR2 FQNEAQ. CDR3 length equals 14 residues. J gave up 5 bases and V 5 bases, and 7 bases lay outside the gene matches.

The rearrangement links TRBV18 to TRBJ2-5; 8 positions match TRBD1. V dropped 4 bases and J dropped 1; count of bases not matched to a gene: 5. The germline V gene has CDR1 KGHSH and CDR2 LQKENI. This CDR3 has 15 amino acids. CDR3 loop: CASSQNQGAQETQYF. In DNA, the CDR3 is TGTGCCAGCTCACAAAATCAGGGGGCCCAAGAGACCCAGTACTTC.

Here the CDR3 reads CASSGGTGSYEQYF. CDR3 DNA: TGTGCCAGCAGTGGAGGGACAGGGTCCTACGAGCAGTACTTC. The chain is built from TRBV6-1 and TRBJ2-7; 9 bases agree with TRBD1. V was pared by 4 bases and J by 1 base, with 2 bases of the junction left unmatched. Germline loops: CDR1 MNHNS, CDR2 SASEGT. The CDR3 has 14 amino acids.

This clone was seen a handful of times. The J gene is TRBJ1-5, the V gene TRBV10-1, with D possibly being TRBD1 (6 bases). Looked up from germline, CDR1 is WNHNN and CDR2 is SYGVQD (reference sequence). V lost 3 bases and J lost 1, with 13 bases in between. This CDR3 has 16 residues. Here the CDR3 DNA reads TGCGCCAGCAGTGACCAGGGGCTGAGGAGCAATCAGCCCCAGCATTTT. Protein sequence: CASSDQGLRSNQPQHF.

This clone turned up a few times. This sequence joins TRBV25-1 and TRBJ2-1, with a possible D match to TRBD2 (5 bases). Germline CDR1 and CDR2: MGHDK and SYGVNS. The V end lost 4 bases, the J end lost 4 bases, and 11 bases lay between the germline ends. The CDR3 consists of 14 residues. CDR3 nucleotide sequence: TGTGCCAGCAGTGGCCTAGCCCCTTACAATGAGCAGTTCTTC. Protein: CASSGLAPYNEQFF.

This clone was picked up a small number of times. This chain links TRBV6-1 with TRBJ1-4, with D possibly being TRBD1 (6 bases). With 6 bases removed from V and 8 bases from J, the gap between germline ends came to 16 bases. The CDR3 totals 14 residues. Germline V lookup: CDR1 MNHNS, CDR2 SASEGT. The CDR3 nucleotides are TGTGCCAGCAGGAGCGCGGGGGCCGACGAAAAACTGTTTTTT. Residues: CASRSAGADEKLFF.

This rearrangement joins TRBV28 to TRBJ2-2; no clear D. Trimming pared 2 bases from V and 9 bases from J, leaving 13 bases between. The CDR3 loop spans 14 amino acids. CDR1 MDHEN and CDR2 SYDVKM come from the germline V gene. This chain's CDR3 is CASSLAGSVRELFF. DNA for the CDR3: TGTGCCAGCAGTTTAGCAGGATCTGTGAGGGAGCTGTTTTTT.

The CDR3 protein is CASSRDRGTDTQYF. CDR3 nucleotides: TGTGCCAGCAGCAGGGACAGGGGCACAGATACGCAGTATTTT. This chain joins TRBV11-2 and TRBJ2-3, with 9 bases fitting TRBD1. CDR1 and CDR2 (germline): SGHAT, FQNNGV. The trim removed 5 bases at V and 1 base at J, leaving 1 base unmatched. The CDR3 sequence is 14 residues long.

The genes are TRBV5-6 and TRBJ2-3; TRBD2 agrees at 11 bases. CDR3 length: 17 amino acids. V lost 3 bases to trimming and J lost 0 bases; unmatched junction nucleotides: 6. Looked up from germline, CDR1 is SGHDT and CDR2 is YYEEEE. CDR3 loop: CASSSGTSGSSTDTQYF. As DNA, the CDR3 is TGTGCCAGCAGCTCCGGGACTAGCGGCTCTAGCACAGATACGCAGTATTTT.

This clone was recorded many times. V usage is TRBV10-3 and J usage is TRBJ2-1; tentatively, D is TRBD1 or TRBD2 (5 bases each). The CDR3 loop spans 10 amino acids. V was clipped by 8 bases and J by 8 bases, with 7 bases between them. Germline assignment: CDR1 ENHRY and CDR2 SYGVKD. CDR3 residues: CAIGGDEQFF. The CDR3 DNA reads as TGTGCCATCGGGGGAGATGAGCAGTTCTTC.

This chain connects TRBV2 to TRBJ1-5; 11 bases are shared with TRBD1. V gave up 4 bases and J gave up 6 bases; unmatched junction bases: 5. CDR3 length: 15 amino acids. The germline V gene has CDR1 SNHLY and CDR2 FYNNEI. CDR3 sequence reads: CASSAGTGGGQPQHF. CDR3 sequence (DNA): TGTGCCAGCAGTGCCGGGACAGGGGGTGGTCAGCCCCAGCATTTT.

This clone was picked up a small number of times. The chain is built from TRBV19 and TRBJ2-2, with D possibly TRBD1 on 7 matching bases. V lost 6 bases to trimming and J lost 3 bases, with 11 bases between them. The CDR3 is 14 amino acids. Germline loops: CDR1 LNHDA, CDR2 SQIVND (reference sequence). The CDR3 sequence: CASRRDRYTGELFF. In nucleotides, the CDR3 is TGTGCCAGTAGGCGGGACAGATACACCGGGGAGCTGTTTTTT.

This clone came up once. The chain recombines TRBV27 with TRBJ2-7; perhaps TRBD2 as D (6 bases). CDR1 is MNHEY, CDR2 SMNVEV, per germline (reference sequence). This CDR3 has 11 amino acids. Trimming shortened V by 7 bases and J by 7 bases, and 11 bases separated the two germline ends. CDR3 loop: CASNPRGEQYF. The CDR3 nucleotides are TGTGCCAGCAACCCCCGGGGGGAGCAGTACTTC.

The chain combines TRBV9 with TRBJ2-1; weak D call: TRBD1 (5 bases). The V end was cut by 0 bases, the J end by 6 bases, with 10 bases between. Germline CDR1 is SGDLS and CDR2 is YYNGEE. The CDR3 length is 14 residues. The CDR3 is CASSVDQGTNEQFF. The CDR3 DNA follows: TGTGCCAGCAGCGTAGATCAGGGTACCAATGAGCAGTTCTTC. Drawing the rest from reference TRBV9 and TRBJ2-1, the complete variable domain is DSGVTQTPKHLITATGQRVTLRCSPRSGDLSVYWYQQSLDQGLQFLIQYYNGEERAKGNILERFSAQQFPDLHSELNLSSLELGDSALYFCASSVDQGTNEQFFGPGTRLTVL.

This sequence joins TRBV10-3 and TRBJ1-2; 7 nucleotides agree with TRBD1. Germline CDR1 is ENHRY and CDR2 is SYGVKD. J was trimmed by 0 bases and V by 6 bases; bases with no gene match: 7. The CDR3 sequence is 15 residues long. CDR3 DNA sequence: TGTGCCATCAGACCGGGACAGATTACTAACTATGGCTACACCTTC. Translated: CAIRPGQITNYGYTF.

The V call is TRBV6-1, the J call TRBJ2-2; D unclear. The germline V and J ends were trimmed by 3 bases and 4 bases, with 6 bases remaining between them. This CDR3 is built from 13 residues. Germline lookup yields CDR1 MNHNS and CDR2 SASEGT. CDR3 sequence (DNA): TGTGCCAGCAGTGATACTATCACCGGGGAGCTGTTTTTT. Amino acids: CASSDTITGELFF.

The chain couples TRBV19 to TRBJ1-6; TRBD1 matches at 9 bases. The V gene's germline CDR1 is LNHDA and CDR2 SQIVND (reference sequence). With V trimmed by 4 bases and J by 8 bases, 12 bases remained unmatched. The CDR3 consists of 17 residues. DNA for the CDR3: TGTGCCAGTAGTAGGGTTCCGGGACAGGGAGGGTATTCACCCCTCCACTTT. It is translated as CASSRVPGQGGYSPLHF.

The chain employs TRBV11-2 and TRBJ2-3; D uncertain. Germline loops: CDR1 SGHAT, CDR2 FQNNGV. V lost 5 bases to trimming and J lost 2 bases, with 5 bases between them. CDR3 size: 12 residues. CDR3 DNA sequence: TGTGCCAGCAGCCCGGACACAGATACGCAGTATTTT. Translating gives CASSPDTDTQYF.

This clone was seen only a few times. The CDR3 sequence: CASSLDFGRFYEQYF. CDR3 DNA: TGTGCCAGCAGCTTAGATTTTGGCAGATTCTACGAGCAGTACTTC. The chain links TRBV11-3 to TRBJ2-7; D not resolved. The CDR3 consists of 15 residues. Between the trimmed V and J ends, which lost 0 bases and 3 bases, there was a span of 12 bases. The V gene's germline CDR1 is SGHNT and CDR2 YENEEA.

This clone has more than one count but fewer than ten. DNA of the CDR3: TGTGCCATCAGTGAGTCTGTTGGGAACAGGGGAAGAGAGACCCAGTACTTC. Protein sequence: CAISESVGNRGRETQYF. The rearrangement links TRBV10-3 to TRBJ2-5; 7 nucleotides agree with TRBD1. The CDR3 consists of 17 residues. Germline V CDR1 and CDR2: ENHRY, SYGVKD. The J segment lost 4 bases and the V segment lost 0 bases, leaving 11 bases of the junction unmatched.

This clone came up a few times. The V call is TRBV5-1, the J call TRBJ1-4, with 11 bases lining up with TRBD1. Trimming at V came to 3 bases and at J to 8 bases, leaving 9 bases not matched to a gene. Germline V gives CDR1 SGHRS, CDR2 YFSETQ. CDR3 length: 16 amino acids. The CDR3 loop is CASSWAPGQGGEKLFF. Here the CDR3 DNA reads TGCGCCAGCAGCTGGGCCCCGGGACAGGGGGGAGAAAAACTGTTTTTT.

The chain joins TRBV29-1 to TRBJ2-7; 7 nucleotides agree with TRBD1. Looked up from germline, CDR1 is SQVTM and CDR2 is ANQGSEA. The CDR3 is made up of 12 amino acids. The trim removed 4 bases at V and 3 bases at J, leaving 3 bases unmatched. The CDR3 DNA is TGCAGCGTTGCGACAGGGAACTACGAGCAGTACTTC. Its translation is CSVATGNYEQYF.

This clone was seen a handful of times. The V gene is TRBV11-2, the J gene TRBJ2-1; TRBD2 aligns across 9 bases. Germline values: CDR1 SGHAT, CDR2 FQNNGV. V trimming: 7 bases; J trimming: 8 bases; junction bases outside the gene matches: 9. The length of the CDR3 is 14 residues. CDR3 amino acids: CASKEDSGSHEQFF. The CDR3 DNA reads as TGTGCCAGCAAGGAGGATAGCGGGAGCCATGAGCAGTTCTTC.

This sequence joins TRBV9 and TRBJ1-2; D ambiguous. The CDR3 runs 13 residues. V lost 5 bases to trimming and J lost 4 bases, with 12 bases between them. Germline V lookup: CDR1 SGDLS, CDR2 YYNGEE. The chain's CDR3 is CASRSSGFYGYTF. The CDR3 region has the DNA TGTGCCAGCAGGTCCTCGGGTTTCTATGGCTACACCTTC.